The entry that follows covers one T cell receptor (beta chain) sequence. This CDR3 has 14 residues. V was cut by 3 bases and J by 7 bases, with 13 bases left in between. Constant-region reverse primers amplified full-length variable regions, followed by semi-nested Nested Universal Primer A PCR. Using its own MiXCR run on the 5' RACE reads, TCRdb lists one record per CDR3 protein. The table shows under 15,000 distinct CDR3 sequences, with less than 25% occurring only once. This rearrangement joins TRBV12-3 or TRBV12-4 to TRBJ2-1; D possibly uses TRBD1 or TRBD2 (5 bases each). The sequence derives from a female donor with breast cancer. Sequenced: naive CD4+ T cells sorted from blood. Specified subset: naive CD4+ T cells, CD4+CD45RA+CD25-. The chain's CDR3 is CASSFRGEGNEQFF. The CDR3 DNA reads as TGTGCCAGCAGTTTCCGAGGAGAGGGGAATGAGCAGTTCTTC.